One sample yielded the 10 T cell receptor beta chains listed below, sequenced in a study of beta chain features in type 1 diabetes. The study's findings and limits: For Type 1 diabetes patients, all four CD4+ subsets carried TCRB CDR3s that were moderately but significantly shorter.

Since all of the isolated RNA was reverse transcribed, expressed TCRB transcripts were what got sequenced. Clones were sequenced by immunoSEQ multiplex PCR, and TCRdb holds only the in-frame ones, with some missing. The table has 25,000 to 30,000 clones, less than 75% seen once; the top ten hold around 2.4%. These receptors are not linked to any known antigen. The sample was Tregs from blood. Receptors originate from a woman in her thirties with type 1 diabetes.

The J gene is TRBJ2-3, the V gene TRBV11-2; 11 nucleotides match TRBD2. Trimming took 2 bases from V and 6 from J; bases not matched to a gene: 13. The CDR3 has 18 amino acids. The germline gives CDR1 SGHAT, CDR2 FQNNGV. The CDR3 loop reads CASSLRLAGPMRSDTQYF. The CDR3, as DNA: TGTGCCAGCAGCTTACGACTAGCGGGGCCTATGCGCTCGGATACGCAGTATTTT.

This clone was seen a handful of times. This chain uses TRBV6-6 with TRBJ1-2; possible D gene TRBD1, 5 bases. Germline CDR1 reads MNHNY; CDR2 reads SVGAGI (reference sequence). Trimming took off 7 bases at V and 4 bases at J, with 19 bases between the two ends. The CDR3 contains 15 residues. The CDR3 nucleotides are TGTGCCAGCATGTCGGGCGGGGGGAAGGCCTATGGCTACACCTTC. This sequence encodes CASMSGGGKAYGYTF.

This clone was seen just once. V usage is TRBV5-1 and J usage is TRBJ2-7; D remains unclear. Per the germline V gene, CDR1 is SGHRS and CDR2 is YFSETQ. V shed 1 base and J shed 7 bases, with 12 bases lying between them. The CDR3 sequence is 13 residues long. In DNA form, the CDR3 reads TGCGCCAGCAGCTTGACCGATGGAGTGGAGCAGTACTTC. Protein sequence: CASSLTDGVEQYF.

The chain couples TRBV28 to TRBJ2-7; 7 bases are a match to TRBD1. V lost 9 bases to trimming and J lost 0 bases; unmatched junction nucleotides: 5. Germline CDR1 is MDHEN and CDR2 is SYDVKM. The CDR3 has 13 residues. The CDR3 region is CARDQGDSYEQYF. Written as DNA, the CDR3 is TGTGCCAGGGACCAGGGGGACTCCTACGAGCAGTACTTC.

This clone was picked up one time. V usage is TRBV18 and J usage is TRBJ2-1; 7 bases agree with TRBD2. CDR1 is KGHSH, CDR2 LQKENI, per germline. The trim removed 1 base at V and 2 bases at J, leaving 2 bases unmatched. The CDR3 sequence is 15 residues long. The CDR3 sequence: CASSPRAGAYNEQFF. DNA for the CDR3: TGTGCCAGCTCACCACGGGCGGGAGCCTACAATGAGCAGTTCTTC.

J is TRBJ2-1 and V is TRBV18; TRBD2 might be the D (5 bases). The germline V gene encodes CDR1 KGHSH and CDR2 LQKENI. The CDR3 contains 17 residues. With 0 bases removed from V and 2 bases from J, the gap between germline ends came to 14 bases. For the CDR3, the DNA is TGTGCCAGCTCACCACCGCCAGCGGAAAACCCCTACAATGAGCAGTTCTTC. Its translation is CASSPPPAENPYNEQFF.

The J gene is TRBJ1-2, the V gene TRBV28, with a tentative D call TRBD1 (6 bases). Germline CDR1 and CDR2: MDHEN and SYDVKM. V shed 6 bases and J shed 4 bases, with 12 bases lying between them. The CDR3 spans 13 residues. The CDR3 DNA reads as TGTGCCAGCAGCCCCTACAGGGCCTATGGCTACACCTTC. Amino acid sequence: CASSPYRAYGYTF.

This clone showed up just once. The V gene is TRBV2, the J gene TRBJ1-1, with no clear D. This CDR3 region has 13 residues. Per the germline V gene, CDR1 is SNHLY and CDR2 is FYNNEI. V lost 7 bases, J lost 0 bases, and 9 bases lay in between. As DNA, the CDR3 is TGTGCCAGCATGTTAGTCCTGAACACTGAAGCTTTCTTT. Encoded protein: CASMLVLNTEAFF.

The J gene is TRBJ2-5, the V gene TRBV5-1; 9 nucleotides match TRBD2. The DNA matches TRBJ2-7 better at its end, which makes the J call doubtful. The CDR3 loop spans 15 amino acids. Germline assignment: CDR1 SGHRS and CDR2 YFSETQ. The CDR3 here is CASSPVAGEPYEQYF. The CDR3 nucleotides read TGCGCCAGCAGCCCCGTAGCGGGAGAACCCTACGAGCAGTACTTC.

The chain is built from TRBV7-2 and TRBJ1-1, with D possibly matching TRBD1 (5 bases). V lost 1 base to trimming and J lost 3 bases, with 18 bases between them. The germline gives CDR1 SGHTA, CDR2 FQGNSA. The CDR3 loop spans 17 amino acids. CDR3 nucleotides: TGTGCCAGCAGCTTAGTGGGGTCAGGGAATCAGTACACTGAAGCTTTCTTT. Protein: CASSLVGSGNQYTEAFF.